The 6 T cell receptor beta chains below were found in one sample sequenced in a study of siplizumab effects on memory and regulatory T cells. Sequenced by immunoSEQ multiplex PCR; TCRdb stores in-frame clones only, minus some. The table shows roughly 97,000 clones, with 93% occurring only once. Sequenced input: Tregs sorted from blood. The receptors stem from a human donor in good health.

This sequence joins TRBV9 and TRBJ2-3; D perhaps matches TRBD2 (5 bases). The V gene's germline CDR1 is SGDLS and CDR2 YYNGEE. The CDR3 has 15 amino acids. V lost 4 bases and J lost 0, with 12 bases in between. The CDR3 DNA reads as TGTGCCAGCAGCTATGGACTCTTAAGCACAGATACGCAGTATTTT. Translating it yields CASSYGLLSTDTQYF.

The V and J genes are TRBV5-1 and TRBJ2-1; 10 nucleotides align to TRBD2. Germline assignment: CDR1 SGHRS and CDR2 YFSETQ. The ends lost 4 bases at V and 6 bases at J; junction bases unmatched: 10. CDR3 length equals 16 residues. The CDR3 protein is CASSPLLQRGGNEQFF. CDR3 DNA sequence: TGCGCCAGCAGCCCGCTCCTCCAGCGGGGGGGCAATGAGCAGTTCTTC. Full variable domain (outside the CDR3, taken from reference TRBV5-1 and TRBJ2-1): KAGVTQTPRYLIKTRGQQVTLSCSPISGHRSVSWYQQTPGQGLQFLFEYFSETQRNKGNFPGRFSGRQFSNSRSEMNVSTLELGDSALYLCASSPLLQRGGNEQFFGPGTRLTVL.

This clone was seen only once. The V gene is TRBV6-5, the J gene TRBJ1-2; D perhaps matches TRBD1 (5 bases). V lost 5 bases and J 3 bases, leaving 13 bases between the germline ends. Germline V lookup: CDR1 MNHEY, CDR2 SVGAGI. The CDR3 totals 14 residues. CDR3 nucleotides: TGTGCCAGCAGTGGTCGGCGGGGCGACTATGGCTACACCTTC. Translating gives CASSGRRGDYGYTF.

J is TRBJ1-5 and V is TRBV6-5; TRBD1 might be the D (5 bases). This CDR3 region has 15 residues. V was cut by 0 bases and J by 7 bases, with 13 bases left in between. The germline CDR1 and CDR2 sequences are MNHEY and SVGAGI. CDR3 sequence reads: CASSYSGQGGQPQHF. The CDR3 DNA reads as TGTGCCAGCAGTTACTCTGGGCAGGGAGGACAGCCCCAGCATTTT.

The chain is built from TRBV6-1 and TRBJ1-1, with D possibly matching TRBD1 (6 bases). V lost 0 bases, J lost 10 bases, and 12 bases lay in between. Germline lookup yields CDR1 MNHNS and CDR2 SASEGT. The CDR3 totals 13 residues. The CDR3 here is CASSEAWGGLAFF. Here the CDR3 DNA reads TGTGCCAGCAGTGAAGCCTGGGGGGGCTTAGCTTTCTTT.

The chain combines TRBV9 with TRBJ2-1; 15 nucleotides agree with TRBD2. In germline, CDR1 is SGDLS, CDR2 YYNGEE. There are 17 residues in the CDR3. Losses at the gene ends were 4 bases for V and 1 base for J; bases not matched to a gene: 3. The CDR3 DNA reads as TGTGCCAGCAGCCTTGGGACTAGCGGGGGGTCCTACAATGAGCAGTTCTTC. It encodes CASSLGTSGGSYNEQFF.